This T cell receptor beta chain derives from a study of T cell changes during pregnancy in multiple sclerosis. Per germline, CDR1 LNHDA and CDR2 SQIVND (reference sequence). V was shortened by 5 bases and J by 5 bases, with 13 bases between the two germline ends. CDR3 length: 13 residues. Clones were sequenced by immunoSEQ multiplex PCR, and TCRdb holds only the in-frame ones, with some missing. The data show over 50,000 clones, 85% to 95% seen once. The chain has TRBV19 and TRBJ2-7, with a possible D match to TRBD1 (6 bases). The clonotype comes from a female donor with multiple sclerosis, enrolled in a pregnancy study. Sequenced material: CD4+ T cells from peripheral blood mononuclear cells, taken in the third trimester of pregnancy. The CDR3 protein is CASSGNRDDEQYF. The CDR3 region has the DNA TGTGCCAGTAGTGGGAACAGGGACGACGAGCAGTACTTC.